One and the same sample provided the 28 T cell receptor beta chains below, sequenced in a study of shared clonotypes between healthy human individuals (TCRdb year 2020). Library preparation used the immunoSEQ multiplex PCR assay. As stored in TCRdb, this immuneACCESS dataset retains in-frame rearrangements with V and J assigned. A fraction of the clones does not appear; measured against another copy, unresolved V genes explain less than half of the discrepancy, and the remainder lacks a known reason. This sample gives some 1,900,000 clones in total; 85% to 95% of them show up just once. The ten largest clones capture 0.95% to 1.5% of the sample. For the CD8 naive samples, CD45RO-negative cells were positively selected for CCR7, yielding a CD45RA+CCR7+ population from which TemRA cells were excluded. The specimen was naive CD8+ T cells sorted from blood. The label giving this sample's cell subset or site can be read as: CD45RA+CCR7+. The receptors here all came from a man aged 18 to 30 in good health.

This CDR3 is CATSGENGLAHYEQYF. The CDR3 DNA follows: TGTGCCACCAGCGGGGAAAACGGACTAGCGCACTACGAGCAGTACTTC. The V call is TRBV2, the J call TRBJ2-7; 9 positions match TRBD2. Germline-derived CDR1 and CDR2 are SNHLY and FYNNEI. The length of the CDR3 is 16 residues. The trim removed 10 bases at V and 3 bases at J, leaving 16 bases unmatched.

The chain carries TRBV27 and TRBJ1-2, with D possibly matching TRBD1 (5 bases). Per germline, CDR1 MNHEY and CDR2 SMNVEV (reference sequence). Trimming took off 3 bases at V and 7 bases at J, with 21 bases between the two ends. The CDR3 is 16 residues long. The CDR3 DNA follows: TGTGCCAGCAGTTTGGGCCCAGGGTCCCTATGGGTTGGCTACACCTTC. This encodes CASSLGPGSLWVGYTF.

The chain joins TRBV4-1 to TRBJ2-1, with TRBD2 matching over 14 bases. V was pared by 3 bases and J by 8 bases, with 6 bases of the junction left unmatched. Germline CDR1 and CDR2: MGHRA and YSYEKL. This CDR3 is 16 amino acids long. The CDR3 spells CASSQAGLAGGDEQFF. The CDR3 nucleotides read TGCGCCAGCAGCCAGGCAGGACTAGCGGGGGGCGATGAGCAGTTCTTC.

The rearrangement uses TRBV21-1 and TRBJ2-7; the table's TRBD1 call for D was not verified on the DNA. TRBV21-1 counts as a pseudogene. This CDR3 comprises 14 residues. This CDR3 reads CAGYRTGANYEQYF. The DNA of the CDR3 is TGTGCGGGTTACCGAACAGGGGCGAATTACGAGCAGTACTTC.

This sequence joins TRBV28 and TRBJ2-7; 9 bases match TRBD1. The CDR3 has 16 amino acids. CDR1 and CDR2 (germline): MDHEN, SYDVKM. Trimming at V came to 3 bases and at J to 2 bases, leaving 8 bases not matched to a gene. The DNA of the CDR3 is TGTGCCAGCAGTTTCGAAACCGGGACAGGGACCTACGAGCAGTACTTC. Translating gives CASSFETGTGTYEQYF.

The chain carries TRBV30 and TRBJ1-6; no clear D gene. The CDR3 loop spans 12 amino acids. Germline CDR1 and CDR2: GTSNPN and SVGIG (reference sequence). Trimming shortened V by 2 bases and J by 11 bases, and 10 bases separated the two germline ends. The CDR3 coding sequence is TGTGCCTGGAGTCCCTCGGGGACACCCCTCCACTTT. Amino acid sequence: CAWSPSGTPLHF.

This sequence joins TRBV28 and TRBJ2-7; D gene unclear. Trimming took off 5 bases at V and 3 bases at J, with 8 bases between the two ends. Germline V gene data show CDR1 as MDHEN and CDR2 as SYDVKM. There are 12 residues in the CDR3. The chain's CDR3 is CASSTDDYEQYF. The CDR3 DNA sequence: TGTGCCAGCAGTACGGACGACTACGAGCAGTACTTC.

V is TRBV30 and J is TRBJ2-7, with 7 bases fitting TRBD2. CDR1 is GTSNPN and CDR2 is SVGIG in the germline V gene (reference sequence). The CDR3 covers 15 residues. The ends lost 1 base at V and 0 bases at J; junction bases unmatched: 6. CDR3: CAWSAASGLSYEQYF. The CDR3 nucleotides read TGTGCCTGGAGTGCGGCTAGCGGACTCTCCTACGAGCAGTACTTC. Together with reference TRBV30 and TRBJ2-7, the CDR3 gives the full variable domain: SQTIHQWPATLVQPVGSPLSLECTVEGTSNPNLYWYRQAAGRGLQLLFYSVGIGQISSEVPQNLSASRPQDRQFILSSKKLLLSDSGFYLCAWSAASGLSYEQYFGPGTRLTVT.

The chain recombines TRBV11-2 with TRBJ2-7; D call uncertain. From germline, CDR1 is SGHAT and CDR2 FQNNGV. CDR3 length: 12 amino acids. Trimming removed 5 bases at V and 2 bases at J, with 7 bases between. CDR3 nucleotides: TGTGCCAGCAGCGTCCTTCCCTACGAGCAGTACTTC. This gives the protein CASSVLPYEQYF.

The genes are TRBV19 and TRBJ2-1, with TRBD2 matching 8 bases. Germline V gene lookup returns CDR1 LNHDA and CDR2 SQIVND (reference sequence). Unmatched junction bases numbered 10, after V lost 3 bases and J lost 9 bases. The CDR3 spans 15 residues. CDR3 amino acids: CASSIPGLGTGEQFF. As DNA, the CDR3 is TGTGCCAGTAGTATCCCGGGACTAGGTACCGGTGAGCAGTTCTTC.

This chain links TRBV7-6 with TRBJ2-3; TRBD2 is a possible D gene (6 bases). This CDR3 has 14 amino acids. V dropped 3 bases and J dropped 5 bases, with 12 bases sitting between them. The germline gives CDR1 SGHVS, CDR2 FNYEAQ. The CDR3 region is CASSLTGVGDTQYF. The CDR3 nucleotides read TGTGCCAGCAGCTTGACGGGAGTAGGAGATACGCAGTATTTT.

This clone was seen once. This chain links TRBV27 with TRBJ1-1; possibly TRBD1 for D (6 bases). The germline V and J ends were trimmed by 10 bases and 5 bases, with 26 bases remaining between them. Germline lookup yields CDR1 MNHEY and CDR2 SMNVEV (reference sequence). This CDR3 has 16 residues. The CDR3 DNA is TGTGCCACTAGGGATGGAACTCAGGGGAGTTGGACTGAAGCTTTCTTT. As protein: CATRDGTQGSWTEAFF.

The CDR3 is CASSPWVTSTDTQYF. CDR3 nucleotides: TGTGCCAGCAGCCCCTGGGTGACTAGCACAGATACGCAGTATTTT. The chain links TRBV6-5 to TRBJ2-3; D is unresolved. There are 15 residues in the CDR3. The V and J ends lost 6 bases and 0 bases respectively, with 13 bases between them. Looked up from germline, CDR1 is MNHEY and CDR2 is SVGAGI.

The chain recombines TRBV4-1 with TRBJ1-5; unclear D gene. Per the germline V gene, CDR1 is MGHRA and CDR2 is YSYEKL. Trimming took off 4 bases at V and 7 bases at J, with 17 bases between the two ends. This CDR3 is 15 amino acids long. The chain's CDR3 is CASSLSGSGNQPQHF. In DNA, the CDR3 is TGCGCCAGCAGCCTTAGTGGATCCGGGAACCAGCCCCAGCATTTT.

The chain is built from TRBV9 and TRBJ1-4; D is unresolved. Trimming took 2 bases from V and 0 from J, leaving 8 bases between them. The CDR3 has 15 amino acids. Germline assignment: CDR1 SGDLS and CDR2 YYNGEE. CDR3 sequence (DNA): TGTGCCAGCAGCGTTCAGAGTGCAACTAATGAAAAACTGTTTTTT. Protein sequence: CASSVQSATNEKLFF.

The chain has TRBV27 and TRBJ1-1; 7 nucleotides agree with TRBD1. This CDR3 has 16 residues. The ends lost 3 bases at V and 5 bases at J; junction bases unmatched: 12. From germline, CDR1 is MNHEY and CDR2 SMNVEV (reference sequence). The CDR3 DNA follows: TGTGCCAGCAGTTTCCTGCCTCCAGGGGGAAGGACTGAAGCTTTCTTT. It translates to CASSFLPPGGRTEAFF.

This clone was observed a single time. The chain has TRBV27 and TRBJ2-1, with D possibly matching TRBD2 (6 bases). Trimming took off 3 bases at V and 10 bases at J, with 13 bases between the two ends. The germline gives CDR1 MNHEY, CDR2 SMNVEV (reference sequence). The CDR3 length is 13 residues. CDR3 DNA: TGTGCCAGCAGTTTCTCGGGACTCATAGAGCAGTTCTTC. Protein: CASSFSGLIEQFF.

This clone occurred once. Other DNA sequences in the sample encode the same CDR3. The chain uses TRBV11-2 and TRBJ1-1, with a weak D call TRBD1 (6 bases). The V end was cut by 3 bases, the J end by 8 bases, with 7 bases between. CDR1 is SGHAT, CDR2 FQNNGV, per germline. The CDR3 loop spans 11 amino acids. The CDR3 DNA reads as TGTGCCAGCAGCTTCGGGACAGAAGCTTTCTTT. Translating it yields CASSFGTEAFF.

J is TRBJ1-2 and V is TRBV7-9, with D possibly being TRBD1 (5 bases). CDR3 size: 15 residues. V was trimmed by 2 bases and J by 0 bases, leaving 10 bases between them. CDR1 and CDR2 (germline): SEHNR, FQNEAQ (reference sequence). In DNA, the CDR3 is TGTGCCAGCAGCTTAACTGGGGCTCCTAACTATGGCTACACCTTC. Translated, it gives CASSLTGAPNYGYTF.

The CDR3: CASSYVRGAASGEQYF. For the CDR3, the DNA is TGTGCCAGCAGCTACGTTAGGGGAGCCGCTTCGGGCGAGCAGTACTTC. The chain is built from TRBV5-6 and TRBJ2-7, with D perhaps matching TRBD1 or TRBD2 (5 bases each). The germline CDR1 and CDR2 sequences are SGHDT and YYEEEE. Trimming stripped 3 bases from V and 6 bases from J, with 22 bases between. The CDR3 covers 16 residues. Using reference TRBV5-6 and TRBJ2-7 for the parts outside the CDR3, the full variable domain is DAGVTQSPTHLIKTRGQQVTLRCSPKSGHDTVSWYQQALGQGPQFIFQYYEEEERQRGNFPDRFSGHQFPNYSSELNVNALLLGDSALYLCASSYVRGAASGEQYFGPGTRLTVT.

This chain links TRBV29-1 with TRBJ2-2; D uncertain. The V gene's germline CDR1 is SQVTM and CDR2 ANQGSEA. The CDR3 consists of 16 residues. Trimming removed 5 bases at V and 5 bases at J, with 21 bases between. The CDR3 nucleotides are TGCAGCGTTCAATCCACCGGGCGCAGAGAAACCGGGGAGCTGTTTTTT. Protein: CSVQSTGRRETGELFF.

The DNA for the CDR3 is TGTGCCAGCAGCTTAGCCGAGGGGGTTGAGCAGTTCTTC. Translating gives CASSLAEGVEQFF. J is TRBJ2-1 and V is TRBV11-3; possibly TRBD1 for D (6 bases). Looked up from germline, CDR1 is SGHNT and CDR2 is YENEEA. The CDR3 is 13 residues long. The V end was cut by 1 base, the J end by 9 bases, with 10 bases between.

The chain uses TRBV5-6 and TRBJ2-2, with a weak D call TRBD2 (5 bases). This CDR3 contains 16 residues. V shed 4 bases and J shed 1 base, with 14 bases lying between them. Per germline, CDR1 SGHDT and CDR2 YYEEEE. The DNA of the CDR3 is TGTGCCAGCAGCCCTGAGGGCCTAGGGAACACCGGGGAGCTGTTTTTT. It encodes CASSPEGLGNTGELFF.

This clone was recorded once. The chain couples TRBV4-1 to TRBJ2-2, with D unclear. Trimming stripped 2 bases from V and 4 bases from J, with 11 bases between. Per the germline V gene, CDR1 is MGHRA and CDR2 is YSYEKL. This CDR3 region has 15 residues. The CDR3 nucleotides read TGCGCCAGCAGCCAACCTCCGGACGTCACCGGGGAGCTGTTTTTT. Translation gives CASSQPPDVTGELFF.

The chain links TRBV27 to TRBJ2-6; 7 positions agree with TRBD1. V trimming: 4 bases; J trimming: 0 bases; junction bases outside the gene matches: 9. The CDR3 totals 18 residues. Germline V gene data show CDR1 as MNHEY and CDR2 as SMNVEV (reference sequence). The CDR3 is CASSSLTGRSSGANVLTF. CDR3 DNA sequence: TGTGCCAGCAGTTCCCTGACAGGGCGAAGCTCTGGGGCCAACGTCCTGACTTTC.

This chain links TRBV9 with TRBJ1-1; 8 bases agree with TRBD1. This CDR3 is 15 amino acids long. V lost 4 bases, J lost 4 bases, and 9 bases stayed unmatched. Germline loops: CDR1 SGDLS, CDR2 YYNGEE. The CDR3 coding sequence is TGTGCCAGCAGCCTTATTACAGGGGGTACCACTGAAGCTTTCTTT. This gives the protein CASSLITGGTTEAFF.

For this clone: The same CDR3 also results from other DNA sequences found in this sample. This chain links TRBV30 with TRBJ2-1, with D perhaps matching TRBD2 (5 bases). This CDR3 has 14 residues. Germline values: CDR1 GTSNPN, CDR2 SVGIG (reference sequence). V lost 0 bases and J lost 2, with 8 bases in between. CDR3 sequence (DNA): TGTGCCTGGAGTGTAGTGGGAGCCTACAATGAGCAGTTCTTC. As protein: CAWSVVGAYNEQFF.

The rearrangement links TRBV5-4 to TRBJ2-7; D might be TRBD2 (8 bases). The CDR3 loop spans 18 amino acids. Germline lookup yields CDR1 SGHNT and CDR2 YYREEE (reference sequence). Trimming cost V 0 bases and J 2 bases, with 21 bases left between them. CDR3 sequence: CASSLVAGRGRPPYEQYF. The CDR3 nucleotides read TGTGCCAGCAGCTTGGTAGCGGGGAGGGGGCGCCCGCCCTACGAGCAGTACTTC.